This paragraph reports one TCR beta chain. Its specificity is not known. This sample was taken from a study of cytomegalovirus exposure and HLA in healthy donors. Study overall: Most donors, approximately 82% of a few hundred genotyped, fell in the Caucasian-associated ancestry cluster.

V was clipped by 5 bases and J by 2 bases, with 9 bases between them. This CDR3 is built from 13 residues. Germline CDR1 SNHLY, CDR2 FYNNEI. It was with 60 Vbeta and 13 Jbeta primers that the PCR ran. Clones were read by immunoSEQ multiplex PCR, and TCRdb kept only the in-frame ones, dropping some. The sample contains some 150,000 clones, 81% of which appear only once. Study results and caveats: Using the classifier, cytomegalovirus status was reportedly diagnosed with high specificity and sensitivity. Testing in vitro showed a few CMV-associated chains specific for CMV antigens. Most subjects had HLA-A and HLA-B alleles reportedly predicted accurately by TCR beta sequences.

The sample was PBMCs. The V and J genes are TRBV2 and TRBJ2-5; D may be TRBD2 (6 bases). The clonotype was recovered from a woman in her fifties or sixties in good health and CMV-seronegative. The DNA of the CDR3 is TGTGCCAGCAGTCAGGGAGGTCAAGAGACCCAGTACTTC. This encodes CASSQGGQETQYF.